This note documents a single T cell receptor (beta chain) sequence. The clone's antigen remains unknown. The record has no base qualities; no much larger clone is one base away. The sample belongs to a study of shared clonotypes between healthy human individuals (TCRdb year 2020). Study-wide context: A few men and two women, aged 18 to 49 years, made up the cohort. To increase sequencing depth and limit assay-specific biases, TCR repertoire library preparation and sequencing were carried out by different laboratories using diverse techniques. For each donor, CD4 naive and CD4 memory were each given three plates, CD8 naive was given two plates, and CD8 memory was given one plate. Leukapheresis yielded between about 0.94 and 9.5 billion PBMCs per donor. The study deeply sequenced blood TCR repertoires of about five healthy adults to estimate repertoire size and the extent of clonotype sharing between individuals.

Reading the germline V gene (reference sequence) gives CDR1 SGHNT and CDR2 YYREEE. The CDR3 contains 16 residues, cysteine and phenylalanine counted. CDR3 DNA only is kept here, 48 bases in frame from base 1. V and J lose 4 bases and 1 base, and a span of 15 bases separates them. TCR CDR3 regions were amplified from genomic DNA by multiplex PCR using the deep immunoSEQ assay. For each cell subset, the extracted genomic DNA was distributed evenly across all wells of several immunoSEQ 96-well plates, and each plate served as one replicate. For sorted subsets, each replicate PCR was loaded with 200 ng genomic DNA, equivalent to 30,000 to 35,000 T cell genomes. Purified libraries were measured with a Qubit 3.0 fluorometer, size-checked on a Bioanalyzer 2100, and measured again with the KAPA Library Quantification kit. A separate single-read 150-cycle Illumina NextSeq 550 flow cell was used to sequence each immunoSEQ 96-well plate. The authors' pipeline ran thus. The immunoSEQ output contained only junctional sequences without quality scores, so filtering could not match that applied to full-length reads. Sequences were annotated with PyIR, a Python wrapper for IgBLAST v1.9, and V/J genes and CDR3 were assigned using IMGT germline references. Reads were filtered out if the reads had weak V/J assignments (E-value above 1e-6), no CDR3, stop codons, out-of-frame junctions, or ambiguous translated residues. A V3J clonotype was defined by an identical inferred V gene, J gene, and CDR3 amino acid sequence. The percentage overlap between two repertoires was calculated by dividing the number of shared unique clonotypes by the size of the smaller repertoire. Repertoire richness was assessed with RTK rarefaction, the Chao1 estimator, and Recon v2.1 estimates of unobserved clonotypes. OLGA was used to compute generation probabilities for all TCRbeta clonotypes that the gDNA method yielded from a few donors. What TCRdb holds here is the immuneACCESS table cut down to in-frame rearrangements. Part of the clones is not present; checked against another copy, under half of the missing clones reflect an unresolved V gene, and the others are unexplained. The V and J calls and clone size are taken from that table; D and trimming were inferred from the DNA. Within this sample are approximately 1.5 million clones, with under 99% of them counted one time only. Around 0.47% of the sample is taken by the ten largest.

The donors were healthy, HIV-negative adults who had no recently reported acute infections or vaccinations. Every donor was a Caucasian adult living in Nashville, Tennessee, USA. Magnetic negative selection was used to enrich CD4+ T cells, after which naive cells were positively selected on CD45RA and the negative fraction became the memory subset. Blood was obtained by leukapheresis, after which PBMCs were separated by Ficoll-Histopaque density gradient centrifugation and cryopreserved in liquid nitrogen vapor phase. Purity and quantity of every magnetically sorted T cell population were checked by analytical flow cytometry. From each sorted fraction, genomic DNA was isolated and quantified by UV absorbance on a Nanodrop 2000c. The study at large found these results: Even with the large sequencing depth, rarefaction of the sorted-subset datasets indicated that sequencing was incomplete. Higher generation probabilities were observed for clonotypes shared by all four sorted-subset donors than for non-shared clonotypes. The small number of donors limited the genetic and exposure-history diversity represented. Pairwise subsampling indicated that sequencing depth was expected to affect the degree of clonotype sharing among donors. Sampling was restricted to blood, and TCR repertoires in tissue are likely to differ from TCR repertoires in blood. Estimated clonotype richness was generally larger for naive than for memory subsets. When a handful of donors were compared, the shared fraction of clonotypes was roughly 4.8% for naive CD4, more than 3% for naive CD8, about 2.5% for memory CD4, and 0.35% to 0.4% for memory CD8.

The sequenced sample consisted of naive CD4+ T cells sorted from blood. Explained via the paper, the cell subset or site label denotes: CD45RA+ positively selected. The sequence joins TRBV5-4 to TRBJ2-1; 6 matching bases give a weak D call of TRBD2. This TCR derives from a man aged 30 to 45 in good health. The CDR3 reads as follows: CASSHDSGYSYNEQFF. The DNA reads TGTGCCAGCAGCCACGATAGCGGCTATTCCTACAATGAGCAGTTCTTC.